What follows are 32 T cell receptor beta chains derived from one specimen sequenced in a study of blood T cell repertoires in COVID-19. Clones were sequenced by immunoSEQ multiplex PCR, and TCRdb holds only the in-frame ones, with some missing. The table shows 250,000 or so clones, with about 89% occurring only once. Specimen: peripheral blood. Receptors originate from a man aged 35-49 years with active or convalescent COVID-19.

The chain recombines TRBV7-6 with TRBJ1-3; tentatively, D is TRBD1 (6 bases). The V gene's germline CDR1 is SGHVS and CDR2 FNYEAQ. This CDR3 contains 16 residues. Trimming took off 7 bases at V and 4 bases at J, with 20 bases between the two ends. This CDR3 reads CASTRSNRDRGNTIYF. The CDR3, as DNA: TGTGCCAGCACCCGATCAAACAGGGATCGAGGAAACACCATATATTTT. Looking up the rest from reference TRBV7-6 and TRBJ1-3 gives the full variable domain: GAGVSQSPRYKVTKRGQDVALRCDPISGHVSLYWYRQALGQGPEFLTYFNYEAQQDKSGLPNDRFSAERPEGSISTLTIQRTEQRDSAMYRCASTRSNRDRGNTIYFGEGSWLTVV.

The genes are TRBV19 and TRBJ2-3, with a tentative D call TRBD2 (5 bases). V was clipped by 5 bases and J by 1 base, with 16 bases between them. The CDR3 consists of 16 residues. Germline V CDR1 and CDR2: LNHDA, SQIVND (reference sequence). Here the CDR3 DNA reads TGTGCCAGTAGTCCGAGCCCGAGGGTTGGCACAGATACGCAGTATTTT. This gives the protein CASSPSPRVGTDTQYF.

The sample holds one count of this clone. V is TRBV2 and J is TRBJ1-2; 8 bases agree with TRBD1. J gave up 6 bases and V 5 bases, and 11 bases lay outside the gene matches. The germline V gene has CDR1 SNHLY and CDR2 FYNNEI. CDR3 length: 15 residues. CDR3 in amino acids: CASSIGQGNWDGYTF. CDR3 in DNA: TGTGCCAGCAGTATCGGACAGGGTAATTGGGATGGCTACACCTTC.

The chain has TRBV7-2 and TRBJ1-5, with 11 bases matching TRBD1. The CDR3 is 17 residues long. From germline, CDR1 is SGHTA and CDR2 FQGNSA. The trim removed 5 bases at V and 3 bases at J, leaving 9 bases unmatched. The CDR3 DNA sequence: TGTGCCAGCAGCCCCTACCGGGACAGGGGGAACAATCAGCCCCAGCATTTT. Translation: CASSPYRDRGNNQPQHF.

This clone was detected only a few times. The J gene is TRBJ1-2, the V gene TRBV14; 8 nucleotides match TRBD1. There are 14 residues in the CDR3. V shed 0 bases, J shed 7 bases, and the junction held 4 bases outside the gene matches. Germline lookup yields CDR1 SGHDN and CDR2 FVKESK. CDR3: CASSQDRGQGGYTF. CDR3 nucleotide sequence: TGTGCCAGCAGCCAAGACAGGGGGCAAGGTGGCTACACCTTC.

The chain joins TRBV7-3 to TRBJ2-3, with TRBD1 identical over 9 bases. Germline CDR1 is SGHTA and CDR2 is FQGTGA. This CDR3 has 14 residues. Losses at the gene ends were 6 bases for V and 3 bases for J; bases not matched to a gene: 4. The CDR3 here is CASSWDRVTDTQYF. DNA of the CDR3: TGTGCCAGCAGTTGGGACAGGGTAACAGATACGCAGTATTTT.

This clone was recorded once. The V gene is TRBV27, the J gene TRBJ1-1; 8 bases fit TRBD1. Germline loops: CDR1 MNHEY, CDR2 SMNVEV (reference sequence). The length of the CDR3 is 16 residues. Losses at the gene ends were 2 bases for V and 4 bases for J; bases not matched to a gene: 9. CDR3 region: CASSLNFRGQGTEAFF. The CDR3 coding sequence is TGTGCCAGCAGTTTAAATTTCAGGGGGCAGGGCACTGAAGCTTTCTTT.

This clone was detected only once. This sequence joins TRBV19 and TRBJ1-5; maybe TRBD1 (5 bases). The V end lost 7 bases, the J end lost 6 bases, and 13 bases lay between the germline ends. The CDR3 has 13 amino acids. CDR1 is LNHDA and CDR2 is SQIVND in the germline V gene (reference sequence). CDR3 sequence reads: CASIEQGGQPQHF. The CDR3 coding sequence is TGTGCCAGTATCGAGCAGGGCGGTCAGCCCCAGCATTTT.

The CDR3 region is CASSPLNYEQYF. The CDR3 DNA is TGTGCCAGCAGCCCTTTAAACTACGAGCAGTACTTC. V is TRBV6-6 and J is TRBJ2-7, with D uncertain. Germline loops: CDR1 MNHNY, CDR2 SVGAGI (reference sequence). The CDR3 spans 12 residues. V lost 6 bases, J lost 3 bases, and 9 bases lay in between.

The genes are TRBV19 and TRBJ2-7; 7 positions agree with TRBD2. The V and J ends lost 5 bases and 5 bases, in that order; junction bases with no gene match: 12. This CDR3 spans 15 amino acids. Per the germline V gene, CDR1 is LNHDA and CDR2 is SQIVND (reference sequence). The CDR3 DNA follows: TGTGCCAGTAGTTCCGGGACTACTACTCTCCACGAGCAGTACTTC. As protein: CASSSGTTTLHEQYF.

V usage is TRBV11-2 and J usage is TRBJ2-5; 10 bases line up with TRBD1. Germline V CDR1 and CDR2: SGHAT, FQNNGV. This CDR3 has 16 residues. V lost 5 bases, J lost 5 bases, and 11 bases stayed unmatched. DNA for the CDR3: TGTGCCAGCAGCGGAGAAAGGACAGGGGGACTGGAGACCCAGTACTTC. Translation: CASSGERTGGLETQYF.

The rearrangement joins TRBV12-3 or TRBV12-4 to TRBJ2-7; D is uncertain. The CDR3 length is 13 residues. The ends were cut back, 5 bases at V and 5 bases at J, with 13 bases in the middle. Here the CDR3 DNA reads TGTGCCAGCAGTATACCGGGTCCCCACGAGCAGTACTTC. This encodes CASSIPGPHEQYF.

The chain links TRBV20-1 to TRBJ1-1; D call uncertain. The CDR3 sequence is 13 residues long. Germline loops: CDR1 DFQATT, CDR2 SNEGSKA (reference sequence). The V end lost 3 bases, the J end lost 0 bases, and 8 bases lay between the germline ends. The CDR3 loop is CSASQLLNTEAFF. The CDR3 DNA follows: TGCAGTGCTAGTCAACTCCTGAACACTGAAGCTTTCTTT.

The chain recombines TRBV7-2 with TRBJ2-3, with TRBD2 matching over 10 bases. The V and J ends lost 2 bases and 1 base, in that order; junction bases with no gene match: 3. This CDR3 contains 16 residues. CDR1 is SGHTA and CDR2 is FQGNSA in the germline V gene. CDR3 sequence reads: CASSLSLAGGTDTQYF. In DNA, the CDR3 is TGTGCCAGCAGCTTATCCCTAGCGGGGGGCACAGATACGCAGTATTTT.

In its sample, this clone was seen a few times. The chain joins TRBV19 to TRBJ2-7; 9 nucleotides line up with TRBD2. Germline loops: CDR1 LNHDA, CDR2 SQIVND (reference sequence). V was clipped by 3 bases and J by 4 bases; unmatched bases: 16. The CDR3 has 18 residues. The CDR3 DNA follows: TGTGCCAGTAGTATCAGCGGGTCGTCAGCTAGCGGGGTGTACGAGCAGTACTTC. Translation gives CASSISGSSASGVYEQYF.

The rearrangement uses TRBV4-1 and TRBJ1-5; D is undetermined. With 3 bases removed from V and 4 bases from J, the gap between germline ends came to 13 bases. Germline lookup yields CDR1 MGHRA and CDR2 YSYEKL. The CDR3 spans 15 residues. CDR3 DNA: TGCGCCAGCAGCCAGGTCTCTGGAGATAATCAGCCCCAGCATTTT. It encodes CASSQVSGDNQPQHF.

The chain carries TRBV19 and TRBJ1-4, with D maybe TRBD1 (5 bases). Per germline, CDR1 LNHDA and CDR2 SQIVND (reference sequence). This CDR3 is 14 amino acids long. Between the trimmed V and J ends, which lost 3 bases and 4 bases, there was a span of 9 bases. Written as DNA, the CDR3 is TGTGCCAGTAGTATGTGGCAGGGTAATGAAAAACTGTTTTTT. Encoded protein: CASSMWQGNEKLFF.

This clone appeared a few times. This sequence joins TRBV9 and TRBJ2-2, with D possibly matching TRBD1 (7 bases). Per germline, CDR1 SGDLS and CDR2 YYNGEE. Trimming took off 3 bases at V and 1 base at J, with 13 bases between the two ends. The CDR3 runs to 16 residues. The CDR3 reads CASSARDRLNTGELFF. DNA of the CDR3: TGTGCCAGCAGCGCGCGGGACAGATTGAACACCGGGGAGCTGTTTTTT.

The genes are TRBV14 and TRBJ1-1; no clear D. Germline CDR1 reads SGHDN; CDR2 reads FVKESK. The germline V and J ends were trimmed by 1 base and 8 bases, with 11 bases remaining between them. The CDR3 length is 13 residues. DNA of the CDR3: TGTGCCAGCAGCCAAGGGTGGCAGAAAGAAGCTTTCTTT. Its protein is CASSQGWQKEAFF.

The rearrangement joins TRBV11-3 to TRBJ2-5, with TRBD2 matching 11 bases. This CDR3 is 17 amino acids long. In germline, CDR1 is SGHNT, CDR2 YENEEA. V dropped 5 bases and J dropped 1; count of bases not matched to a gene: 9. CDR3 sequence: CASSPPRLAGGQETQYF. CDR3 DNA sequence: TGTGCCAGCAGCCCCCCGAGGCTAGCGGGAGGCCAAGAGACCCAGTACTTC.

The chain carries TRBV19 and TRBJ1-2; D perhaps matches TRBD1 (5 bases). Germline CDR1 is LNHDA and CDR2 is SQIVND (reference sequence). V gave up 0 bases and J gave up 8 bases, with 19 bases separating them. The CDR3 extends over 16 amino acids. The CDR3 region has the DNA TGTGCCAGTAGTATAGATCACGGCTTCAGGGTAAACGGCTACACCTTC. This sequence encodes CASSIDHGFRVNGYTF.

The V gene is TRBV27, the J gene TRBJ1-2; 7 bases fit TRBD1. V lost 4 bases to trimming and J lost 3 bases; unmatched junction nucleotides: 5. CDR3 length equals 14 residues. The V gene's germline CDR1 is MNHEY and CDR2 SMNVEV (reference sequence). The CDR3 DNA sequence: TGTGCCAGCAGTTCCCGACAGGGACACTATGGCTACACCTTC. Translated: CASSSRQGHYGYTF.

This chain links TRBV18 with TRBJ2-2; 7 bases are a match to TRBD2. The germline V gene encodes CDR1 KGHSH and CDR2 LQKENI. The J segment lost 9 bases and the V segment lost 3 bases, leaving 10 bases of the junction unmatched. CDR3 length equals 15 residues. This CDR3 is CASSPGGGRERELFF. In DNA form, the CDR3 reads TGTGCCAGCTCACCCGGCGGCGGGAGAGAGCGGGAGCTGTTTTTT.

This rearrangement joins TRBV2 to TRBJ1-2, with D perhaps TRBD1 (6 bases). The CDR3 is 13 amino acids. CDR1 SNHLY and CDR2 FYNNEI come from the germline V gene. Trimming stripped 8 bases from V and 4 bases from J, with 14 bases between. The CDR3 coding sequence is TGTGCCAGCGGACCACAGGGAGTCTATGGCTACACCTTC. Translating gives CASGPQGVYGYTF.

The rearrangement joins TRBV6-1 to TRBJ2-7; tentatively, D is TRBD2 (6 bases). Trimming stripped 6 bases from V and 1 base from J, with 13 bases between. Germline values: CDR1 MNHNS, CDR2 SASEGT. The CDR3 consists of 14 residues. CDR3 sequence: CASRGGVRSYEQYF. CDR3 nucleotide sequence: TGTGCCAGCAGGGGCGGGGTAAGATCCTACGAGCAGTACTTC.

The V gene is TRBV7-9, the J gene TRBJ1-4; D call uncertain. CDR3 length equals 13 residues. Germline V gene data show CDR1 as SEHNR and CDR2 as FQNEAQ (reference sequence). V shed 1 base and J shed 7 bases, with 7 bases lying between them. CDR3 region: CASSLDTGEKLFF. CDR3 DNA: TGTGCCAGCAGCTTAGATACGGGTGAAAAACTGTTTTTT.

The chain has TRBV4-1 and TRBJ2-4, with 13 bases aligning to TRBD2. The CDR3 spans 19 residues. V was clipped by 1 base and J by 4 bases; unmatched bases: 10. CDR1 and CDR2 (germline): MGHRA, YSYEKL. CDR3 in amino acids: CASSQVFGLAGVGKNIQYF. For the CDR3, the DNA is TGCGCCAGCAGCCAAGTCTTTGGACTAGCGGGAGTGGGGAAAAACATTCAGTACTTC.

The chain combines TRBV7-9 with TRBJ2-1; TRBD1 matches at 8 bases. The length of the CDR3 is 18 residues. Germline V gene sequence: CDR1 SEHNR, CDR2 FQNEAQ (reference sequence). The trim removed 1 base at V and 3 bases at J, leaving 11 bases unmatched. Here the CDR3 reads CASSLGLFRGRFYNEQFF. The CDR3 DNA sequence: TGTGCCAGCAGCTTAGGCCTTTTCAGGGGGCGCTTCTACAATGAGCAGTTCTTC.

This rearrangement joins TRBV12-3 or TRBV12-4 to TRBJ1-1; D not certain. V was trimmed by 6 bases and J by 7 bases, leaving 12 bases between them. The CDR3 contains 12 residues. The CDR3 protein is CASSTGFGEAFF. The CDR3 DNA follows: TGTGCCAGCAGCACGGGGTTTGGTGAAGCTTTCTTT.

J is TRBJ1-1 and V is TRBV5-4, with D maybe TRBD1 (5 bases). Deletions cut 4 bases from V and 8 bases from J, with 15 bases between. CDR3 length: 13 amino acids. The germline CDR1 and CDR2 sequences are SGHNT and YYREEE (reference sequence). This chain's CDR3 is CASSTDSFQEAFF. The CDR3 coding sequence is TGTGCCAGCAGCACTGACAGCTTCCAGGAAGCTTTCTTT. Full variable domain (remainder filled in from reference TRBV5-4 and TRBJ1-1): ETGVTQSPTHLIKTRGQQVTLRCSSQSGHNTVSWYQQALGQGPQFIFQYYREEENGRGNFPPRFSGLQFPNYSSELNVNALELDDSALYLCASSTDSFQEAFFGQGTRLTVV.

The CDR3: CASSGQALNEQFF. CDR3 nucleotides: TGTGCCAGCTCAGGACAGGCGTTAAATGAGCAGTTCTTC. V and J are TRBV18 and TRBJ2-1; 7 bases fit TRBD1. V shed 5 bases, J shed 7 bases, and the junction held 5 bases outside the gene matches. The CDR3 loop spans 13 amino acids. The germline gives CDR1 KGHSH, CDR2 LQKENI.

J is TRBJ1-5 and V is TRBV23-1; D is unresolved. Being an ORF, TRBV23-1 has a function that is uncertain. V lost 2 bases to trimming and J lost 2 bases, with 13 bases between them. The length of the CDR3 is 16 residues. The DNA for the CDR3 is TGCGCCAGCAGTCAACGGGATCACGGGGGCAATCAGCCCCAGCATTTT. Translated, it gives CASSQRDHGGNQPQHF.